This T cell receptor beta chain originates from a study of blood T cells in healthy people across ages (dated by TCRdb to the mid-2010s). About the investigation overall: In model experiments, template switching captured about one uniquely barcoded TCR beta cDNA molecule for every two T cells. Using deep sequencing normalized with unique cDNA molecular identifiers, the study measured how TCR beta repertoire diversity changes with age. Four age groups were formed from the donors: young (average approximately 15 years), middle-aged (around 41), aged (roughly 59) and long-lived (more than 75). Donors of different ages were randomly distributed across sequencing lanes to avoid experimental bias. Two additional independent replicas of 1 million unique cDNA reads from the same blood draw were analyzed for two donors (one aged 18 to 30 and one aged 80 or older). What the authors observed across the whole study: Observed TCR beta diversity per million T cells fell roughly linearly with age, and a significant reduction was already apparent by age around 40. Compared with the aged group, more naive CD4+ T cells, fewer expanded clones and increased TCR diversity were shown by the long-lived group, suggesting age selection. Because profiling used bulk unsorted PBMCs, naive and antigen-experienced compartments could not be compared conclusively. Estimates of total diversity based on one million sequenced T cells were regarded as lower bounds and as underestimates. Because donor CMV infection status was unknown, age-related changes in expanded clonotypes were potentially confounded. The percentage of naive T cells measured by flow cytometry correlated strongly with observed TCR beta diversity.

Libraries were prepared through 5' RACE. The run used an Illumina HiSeq 2500. A second PCR of about 7 to 12 cycles was run with a J-beta primer mix and a sample-barcoded 5' primer. A template-switch 5' adaptor carrying 12 random nucleotides introduced a unique molecular identifier onto each TCR beta cDNA molecule. Each sample yielded at least 3 million CDR3-containing paired-end reads. First-strand cDNA synthesis was performed from all RNA using the Mint cDNA synthesis kit, with priming by a TRBC-specific oligonucleotide. Following uracil-DNA glycosylase treatment, a first 18-cycle PCR with universal primers M1SS and BC2_uni_R was performed on all cDNA. In the source study's methods: Each sample was normalized by randomly selecting 1 million high-quality reads, each carrying a distinct molecular identifier. Reads with shared molecular identifiers were discarded instead of being binned into consensus sequences. CDR3 identification, clonotype clustering and error correction used MiTCR with a Q25 quality threshold and the strictest error-elimination algorithm. Lower-bound total TCR beta diversity was estimated with a nonparametric unseen species model using Euler transformation. The raw public data were reprocessed by TCRdb itself: fastp quality trimming at Q25, MiXCR clonotype calling, in-frame beta chains only. Under each unique CDR3 protein, matching rows form one entry showing the most common genes and DNA. The authors' filters were not applied to this entry. In this sample the table shows approximately 600,000 distinct CDR3 sequences, approximately 59% of which occur a single time. 30% to 40% of the sample belongs to the ten largest clones.

CDR1 MNHNS and CDR2 SASEGT are derived from the germline V gene. The CDR3 goes from the cysteine to the phenylalanine over 13 residues. Only CDR3 DNA is held: 39 bases, read in frame from base 1. The trim is 6 bases for V and 11 bases for J, with a gap of 14 bases between the germline ends. A word on this clonotype: The antigen it recognizes is unknown. The record has no base qualities; no much larger clone is one base away.

Donors were 39 systemically healthy Caucasian individuals from Russia aged roughly 6 to 90 years. Each donor gave ten milliliters of peripheral blood, collected into EDTA-treated Vacutainer tubes. Ficoll-Paque density-gradient centrifugation was used to isolate PBMCs, with at least 6.5 million per sample. Total RNA was extracted from PBMCs with Trizol reagent, with at least 5.5 micrograms obtained per sample. Naive CD45RAhigh/CD27high T cell percentages were measured by flow cytometry on a PBMC aliquot from every donor. The origin of this receptor is a man aged 60 to 75 in good health. Recombination linked TRBV6-1 to TRBJ1-6; TRBD1 is a possible D gene, resting on 5 matching bases. The material sequenced was blood. The DNA is TGTGCCAGCAGGGGGGGGGGGGATCCACCCCTCCACTTT. Its protein is CASRGGGDPPLHF.